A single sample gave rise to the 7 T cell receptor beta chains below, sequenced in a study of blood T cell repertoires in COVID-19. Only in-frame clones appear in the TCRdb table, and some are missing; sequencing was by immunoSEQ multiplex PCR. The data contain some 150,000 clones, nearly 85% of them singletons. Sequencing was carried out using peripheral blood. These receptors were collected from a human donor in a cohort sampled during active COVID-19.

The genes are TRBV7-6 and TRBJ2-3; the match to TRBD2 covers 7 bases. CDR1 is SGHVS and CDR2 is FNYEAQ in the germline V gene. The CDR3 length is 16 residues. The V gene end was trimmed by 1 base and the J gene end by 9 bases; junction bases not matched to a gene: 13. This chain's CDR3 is CASSLVGGSQFRTQYF. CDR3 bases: TGTGCCAGCAGCTTAGTAGGCGGGAGTCAGTTTAGGACGCAGTATTTT.

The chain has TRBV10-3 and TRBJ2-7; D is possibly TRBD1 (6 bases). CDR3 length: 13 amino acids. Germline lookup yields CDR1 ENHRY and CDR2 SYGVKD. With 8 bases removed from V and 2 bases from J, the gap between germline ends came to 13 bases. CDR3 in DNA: TGTGCCATCGGAGAGACAGGTACCTACGAGCAGTACGTC. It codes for CAIGETGTYEQYV.

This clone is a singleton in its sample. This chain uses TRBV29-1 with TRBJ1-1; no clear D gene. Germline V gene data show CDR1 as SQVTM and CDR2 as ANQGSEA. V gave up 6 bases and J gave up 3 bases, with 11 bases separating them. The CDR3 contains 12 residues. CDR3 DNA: TGCAGCGTGAGCTGGGGAGACACTGAAGCTTTCTTT. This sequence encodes CSVSWGDTEAFF.

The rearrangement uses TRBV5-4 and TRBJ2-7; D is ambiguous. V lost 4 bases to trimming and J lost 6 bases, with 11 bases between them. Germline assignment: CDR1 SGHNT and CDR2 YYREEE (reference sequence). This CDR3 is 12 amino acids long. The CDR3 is CASSENWSEQYF. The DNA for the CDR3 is TGTGCCAGCAGCGAGAACTGGAGCGAGCAGTACTTC.

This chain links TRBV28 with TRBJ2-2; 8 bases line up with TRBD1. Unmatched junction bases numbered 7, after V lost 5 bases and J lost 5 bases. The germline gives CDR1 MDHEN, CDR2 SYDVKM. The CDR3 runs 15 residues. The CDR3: CASSRTGFRTGELFF. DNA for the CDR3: TGTGCCAGCAGTCGGACAGGGTTTCGGACCGGGGAGCTGTTTTTT. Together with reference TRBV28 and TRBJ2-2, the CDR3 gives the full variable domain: DVKVTQSSRYLVKRTGEKVFLECVQDMDHENMFWYRQDPGLGLRLIYFSYDVKMKEKGDIPEGYSVSREKKERFSLILESASTNQTSMYLCASSRTGFRTGELFFGEGSRLTVL.

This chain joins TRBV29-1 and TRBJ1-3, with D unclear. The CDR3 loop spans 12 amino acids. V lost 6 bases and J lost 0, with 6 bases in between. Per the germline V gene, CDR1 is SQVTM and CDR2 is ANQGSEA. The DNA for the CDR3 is TGCAGCGTCCAGGTCTCTGGAAACACCATATATTTT. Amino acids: CSVQVSGNTIYF. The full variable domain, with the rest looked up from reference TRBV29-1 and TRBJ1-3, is SAVISQKPSRDICQRGTSLTIQCQVDSQVTMMFWYRQQPGQSLTLIATANQGSEATYESGFVIDKFPISRPNLTFSTLTVSNMSPEDSSIYLCSVQVSGNTIYFGEGSWLTVV.

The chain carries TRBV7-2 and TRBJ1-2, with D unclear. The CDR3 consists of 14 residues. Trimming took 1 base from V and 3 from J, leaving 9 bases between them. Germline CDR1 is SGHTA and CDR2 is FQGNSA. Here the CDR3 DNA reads TGTGCCAGCAGCTTAGGCCCGACTGACTATGGCTACACCTTC. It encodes CASSLGPTDYGYTF.